This entry describes one T cell receptor (beta chain). Its cognate antigen is unknown. The germline V gene has CDR1 MNHEY and CDR2 SVGAGI. The CDR3 runs to 13 residues. V lost 10 bases to trimming and J lost 0 bases, with 12 bases between them. These data belong to a study of T cell responses to AZD1222 COVID-19 vaccine. Overall study results and limits: Seropositive status at baseline applied to only five or six AZD1222 recipients. Spike-spanning, vaccine-associated CD4 TCRs were dominant at 160-218 and 743-854. Unmutated variant regions reportedly attract nearly half of all spike-specific TCRs.

Libraries were prepared by immunoSEQ multiplex PCR; TCRdb keeps only in-frame clonotypes and omits some of them. The sample contains 110,000 to 150,000 clones, approximately 85% of which appear only once. The sequence was collected from an adult in good health. The chain couples TRBV6-5 to TRBJ1-1; D is unresolved. This specimen consisted of peripheral blood, obtained on day 0 of AZD1222 vaccination. CDR3 sequence reads: CANSEWVNTEAFF. For the CDR3, the DNA is TGTGCCAACTCAGAATGGGTGAACACTGAAGCTTTCTTT.